This is a list of T cell receptor beta chains from one sample in a study of patients and donors after allogeneic stem cell transplantation. In TCRdb, the RT-PCR reads were re-called with MiXCR into one record per CDR3 protein. In the table there are about 150,000 distinct CDR3 sequences, approximately 35% of which are singletons. The sample taken for sequencing was blood, either unsorted or a sorted T cell fraction (not recorded which). Receptors originate from a human donor who was either an allogeneic HSCT recipient or a stem cell or donor lymphocyte infusion donor (not recorded which). It is not recorded whose cells these are; they may come from a transplant donor. Both conserved end residues are part of each CDR3. A D gene is named only where the DNA matches it firmly. Not all rows give a size; the values are once, few, many and, for expanded clones, a class.

CDR3	DNA	V	J	size	D
CASSLYPSTEAFF	TGTGCCAGCAGCTTATACCCGAGCACTGAAGCTTTCTTT	TRBV7-8	TRBJ1-1	-	-
CSAGLTGGGYTF	TGCAGTGCTGGCCTTACAGGGGGCGGCTACACCTTC	TRBV20-1	TRBJ1-2	-	TRBD1
CATCRGGLNNEQFF	TGTGCCACCTGCCGGGGGGGACTCAACAATGAGCAGTTCTTC	TRBV28	TRBJ2-1	-	TRBD2
CASSPFAMAEDTQYF	TGTGCCAGCAGCCCGTTCGCGATGGCCGAAGATACGCAGTATTTT	TRBV7-3	TRBJ2-3	-	-
CASNRPGTNTEAFF	TGTGCCAGCAACAGACCAGGGACGAACACTGAAGCTTTCTTT	TRBV6-1	TRBJ1-1	few	-
CASSAGTETDTQYF	TGTGCCAGCAGCGCCGGGACAGAGACAGATACGCAGTATTTT	TRBV7-9	TRBJ2-3	once	TRBD1
CASSLGVQGQEKLFF	TGCGCCAGCAGCTTGGGGGTCCAGGGGCAGGAAAAACTGTTTTTT	TRBV5-1	TRBJ1-4	-	-
CASSAQGDTQYF	TGTGCCAGCAGCGCACAGGGAGATACGCAGTATTTT	TRBV9	TRBJ2-3	-	-
CASSDPRDRAYNEQFF	TGTGCCAGCAGCGACCCCCGGGACAGGGCCTACAATGAGCAGTTCTTC	TRBV9	TRBJ2-1	-	TRBD1
CASSFTAGDQPQHF	TGTGCCAGCAGTTTTACGGCAGGGGATCAGCCCCAGCATTTT	TRBV12-3/TRBV12-4	TRBJ1-5	few	-
CSFTGTGNTGELFF	TGCAGCTTCACCGGGACAGGGAACACCGGGGAGCTGTTTTTT	TRBV29-1	TRBJ2-2	few	TRBD1
CASSFQGFQPQHF	TGTGCCAGCAGTTTTCAGGGTTTTCAGCCCCAGCATTTT	TRBV12-3/TRBV12-4	TRBJ1-5	-	-
CATSDATGAQGNEQFF	TGTGCCACCAGTGATGCAACAGGGGCTCAAGGCAATGAGCAGTTCTTC	TRBV24-1	TRBJ2-1	-	TRBD1
CASSLTYSHNQPQHF	TGTGCCAGCAGTTTAACCTACAGTCACAATCAGCCCCAGCATTTT	TRBV12-3/TRBV12-4	TRBJ1-5	few	-
CASRPGVRNTEAFF	TGCGCCAGCAGACCGGGGGTCCGGAACACTGAAGCTTTCTTT	TRBV5-1	TRBJ1-1	-	-
CASKEGVQPQHF	TGTGCCAGCAAGGAGGGGGTACAGCCCCAGCATTTT	TRBV28	TRBJ1-5	few	-
CASSQKGRNYGYTF	TGTGCCAGCAGCCAGAAGGGGAGGAACTATGGCTACACCTTC	TRBV3-1	TRBJ1-2	-	-
CASSPQGAQGFYGYTF	TGTGCCAGCAGCCCTCAGGGGGCCCAGGGGTTCTATGGCTACACCTTC	TRBV9	TRBJ1-2	-	TRBD1
CASSRGQTGNTIYF	TGTGCCAGCAGCCGGGGACAGACTGGAAACACCATATATTTT	TRBV28	TRBJ1-3	few	TRBD1
CASTTLGQGTGNTIYF	TGTGCCAGCACCACTTTGGGACAGGGAACTGGAAACACCATATATTTT	TRBV5-6	TRBJ1-3	-	TRBD1
CASSLGGGAAYEQYF	TGTGCCAGCAGTTTAGGCGGGGGGGCCGCCTACGAGCAGTACTTC	TRBV12-3/TRBV12-4	TRBJ2-7	-	TRBD2
CASSYSPKVRSEETQYF	TGTGCCAGCAGTTACTCTCCGAAGGTCAGGTCCGAAGAGACCCAGTACTTC	TRBV6-6	TRBJ2-5	-	-
CASSVEDRGYQPQHF	TGTGCCAGCAGTGTTGAGGACAGGGGATATCAGCCCCAGCATTTT	TRBV28	TRBJ1-5	few	TRBD1